This entry features one TCR beta chain sequence. The sample is drawn from a study of cytomegalovirus exposure and HLA in healthy donors. The PCR employed 60 Vbeta primers together with 13 Jbeta primers. The repertoire was sequenced with immunoSEQ multiplex PCR; TCRdb's copy has only in-frame clones and lacks some. Altogether 150,000 or so clones are present, 80% to 90% being singletons, with the ten largest covering 2% to 2.5%. The CDR3 spans 17 residues. Sequenced: PBMCs. The clonotype was recovered from a young woman in good health and CMV-seronegative. This chain joins TRBV21-1 and TRBJ2-2; TRBD1 was called by the table and not checked on the DNA. TRBV21-1 is deemed a pseudogene. The CDR3 here is CASIRDRGKTNTGELFF. CDR3 bases: TGTGCCAGCATCCGGGACAGGGGAAAAACGAACACCGGGGAGCTGTTTTTT.